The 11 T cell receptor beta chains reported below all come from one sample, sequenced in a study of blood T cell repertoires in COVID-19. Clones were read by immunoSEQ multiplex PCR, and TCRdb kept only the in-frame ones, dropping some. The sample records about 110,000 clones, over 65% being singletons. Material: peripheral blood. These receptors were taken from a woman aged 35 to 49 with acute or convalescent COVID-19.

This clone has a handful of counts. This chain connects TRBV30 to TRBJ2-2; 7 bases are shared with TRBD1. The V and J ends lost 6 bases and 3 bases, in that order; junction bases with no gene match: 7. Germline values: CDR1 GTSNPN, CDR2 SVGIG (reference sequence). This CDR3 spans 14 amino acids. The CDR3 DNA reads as TGTGCCTGCTCAGGGGGTTGGGACACCGGGGAGCTGTTTTTT. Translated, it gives CACSGGWDTGELFF.

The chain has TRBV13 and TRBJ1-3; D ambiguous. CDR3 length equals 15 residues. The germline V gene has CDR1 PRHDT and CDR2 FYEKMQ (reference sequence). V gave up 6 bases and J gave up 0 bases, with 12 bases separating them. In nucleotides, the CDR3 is TGTGCCAGCAGGTGGTGGCACGACTCTGGAAACACCATATATTTT. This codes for CASRWWHDSGNTIYF.

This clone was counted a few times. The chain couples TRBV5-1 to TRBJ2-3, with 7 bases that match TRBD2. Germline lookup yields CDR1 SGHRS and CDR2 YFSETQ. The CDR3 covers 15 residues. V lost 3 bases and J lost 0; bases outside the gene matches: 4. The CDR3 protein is CASSSSGPSTDTQYF. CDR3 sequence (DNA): TGCGCCAGCAGCTCTAGCGGCCCTAGCACAGATACGCAGTATTTT.

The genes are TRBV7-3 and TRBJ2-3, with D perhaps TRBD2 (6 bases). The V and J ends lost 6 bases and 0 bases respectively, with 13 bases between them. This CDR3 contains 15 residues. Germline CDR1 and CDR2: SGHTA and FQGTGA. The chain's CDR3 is CASSTTGVSTDTQYF. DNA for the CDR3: TGTGCCAGCAGTACTACGGGGGTTAGCACAGATACGCAGTATTTT.

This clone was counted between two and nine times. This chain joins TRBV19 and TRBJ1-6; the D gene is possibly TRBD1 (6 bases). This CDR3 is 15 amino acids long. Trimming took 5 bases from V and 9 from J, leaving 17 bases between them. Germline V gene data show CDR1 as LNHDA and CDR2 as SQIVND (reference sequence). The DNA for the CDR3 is TGTGCCAGTAGTGTCACGGGACAAGGTCTTTCACCCCTCCACTTT. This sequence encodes CASSVTGQGLSPLHF.

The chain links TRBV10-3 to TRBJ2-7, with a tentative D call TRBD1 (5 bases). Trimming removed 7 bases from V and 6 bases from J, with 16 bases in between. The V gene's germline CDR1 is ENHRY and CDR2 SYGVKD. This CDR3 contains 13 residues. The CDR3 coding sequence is TGTGCCATCACGATTCAGGGTCTTGGCGAGCAGTACTTC. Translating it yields CAITIQGLGEQYF.

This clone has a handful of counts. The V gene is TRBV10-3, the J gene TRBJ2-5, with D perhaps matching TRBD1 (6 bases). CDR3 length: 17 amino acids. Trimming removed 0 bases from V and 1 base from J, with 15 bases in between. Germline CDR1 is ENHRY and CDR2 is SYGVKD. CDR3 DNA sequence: TGTGCCATCAGTGAGTCGATAGGGACAAGCTTCCAAGAGACCCAGTACTTC. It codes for CAISESIGTSFQETQYF.

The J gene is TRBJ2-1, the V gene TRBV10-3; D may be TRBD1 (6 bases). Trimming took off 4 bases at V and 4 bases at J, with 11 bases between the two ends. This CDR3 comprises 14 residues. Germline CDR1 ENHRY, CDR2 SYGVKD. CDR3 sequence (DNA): TGTGCCATCAGTGGAGGAACAGGGTACAATGAGCAGTTCTTC. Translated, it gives CAISGGTGYNEQFF.

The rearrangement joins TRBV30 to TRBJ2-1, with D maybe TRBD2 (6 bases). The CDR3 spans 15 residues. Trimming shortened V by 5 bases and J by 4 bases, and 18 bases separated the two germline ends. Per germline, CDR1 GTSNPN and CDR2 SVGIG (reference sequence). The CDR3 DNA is TGTGCCTGGGTGATTGGGGACTCCCAATACAATGAGCAGTTCTTC. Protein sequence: CAWVIGDSQYNEQFF.

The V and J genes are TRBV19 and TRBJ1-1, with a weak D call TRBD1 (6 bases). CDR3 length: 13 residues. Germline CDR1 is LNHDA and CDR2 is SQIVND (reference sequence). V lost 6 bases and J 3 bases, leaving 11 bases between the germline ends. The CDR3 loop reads CASRTGRDTEAFF. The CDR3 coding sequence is TGTGCCAGTAGAACAGGGAGAGACACTGAAGCTTTCTTT.

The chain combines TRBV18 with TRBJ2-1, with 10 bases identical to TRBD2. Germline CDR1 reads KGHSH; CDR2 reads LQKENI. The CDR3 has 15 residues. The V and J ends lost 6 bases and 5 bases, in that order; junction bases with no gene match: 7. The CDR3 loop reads CASSLGLAEDNEQFF. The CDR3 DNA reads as TGTGCCAGCTCGCTCGGACTAGCGGAAGACAATGAGCAGTTCTTC.